This entry describes one T cell receptor (beta chain). As yet, its antigen is unknown. This entry belongs to a study of cytomegalovirus exposure and HLA in healthy donors. Primers: 60 Vbeta forward and 13 Jbeta reverse. This table comes from immunoSEQ multiplex PCR, and its TCRdb copy is limited to in-frame clones, with some not included. The data show about 250,000 clones, with about 75% seen just once and over 2% held by the top ten. General study results and limits: Reports indicated that the classifier achieved high specificity and sensitivity in diagnosing cytomegalovirus status.

CDR3 size: 13 residues. Trimming removed 5 bases from V and 5 bases from J, with 12 bases in between. The V gene's germline CDR1 is SGHDT and CDR2 YYEEEE. Sequenced input: PBMCs. V is TRBV5-6 and J is TRBJ2-3, with a weak D call TRBD2 (5 bases). The TCR comes from a female donor in good health and CMV-seronegative. CDR3 sequence reads: CASRLEFGDTQYF. The CDR3 region has the DNA TGTGCCAGCAGACTAGAATTTGGAGATACGCAGTATTTT. The variable domain in full, with the rest retrieved from reference TRBV5-6 and TRBJ2-3, is DAGVTQSPTHLIKTRGQQVTLRCSPKSGHDTVSWYQQALGQGPQFIFQYYEEEERQRGNFPDRFSGHQFPNYSSELNVNALLLGDSALYLCASRLEFGDTQYFGPGTRLTVL.